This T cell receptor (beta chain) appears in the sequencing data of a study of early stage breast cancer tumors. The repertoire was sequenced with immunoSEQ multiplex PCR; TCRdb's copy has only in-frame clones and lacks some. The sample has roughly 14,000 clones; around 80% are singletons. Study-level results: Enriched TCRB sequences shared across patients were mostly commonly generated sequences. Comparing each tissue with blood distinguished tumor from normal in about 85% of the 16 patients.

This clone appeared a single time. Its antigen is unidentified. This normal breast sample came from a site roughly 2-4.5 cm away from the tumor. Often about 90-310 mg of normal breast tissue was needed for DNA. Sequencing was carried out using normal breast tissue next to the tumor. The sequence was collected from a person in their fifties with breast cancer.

CDR3 protein: CASSEYLNTGELFF. As DNA, the CDR3 is TGTGCCAGCAGCGAGTACTTGAACACCGGGGAGCTGTTTTTT. The chain joins TRBV13 to TRBJ2-2, with D unresolved. Trimming stripped 5 bases from V and 1 base from J, with 8 bases between. Germline CDR1 PRHDT, CDR2 FYEKMQ (reference sequence). The CDR3 extends over 14 amino acids.